These 18 T cell receptor beta chains came from one sample sequenced in a study of OX40 agonist ivuxolimab in advanced cancers. Profiled with immunoSEQ multiplex PCR; TCRdb holds only in-frame clones, not every one. The sample carries tens of thousands of clones, 85% to 90% recorded once. This specimen consisted of CD4+ or CD8+ T cells sorted from blood, obtained in a trial of the OX40 agonist ivuxolimab. These receptors originate from an adult with an advanced solid tumor such as melanoma, head and neck, liver or kidney cancer.

The V call is TRBV27, the J call TRBJ2-1; 9 bases match TRBD1. The length of the CDR3 is 15 residues. Germline V CDR1 and CDR2: MNHEY, SMNVEV (reference sequence). Trimming removed 7 bases from V and 5 bases from J; junction bases left unmatched: 9. The CDR3 DNA follows: TGTGCCAGCACCCCTGGGACAGGGTCACACAATGAGCAGTTCTTC. Its protein product is CASTPGTGSHNEQFF.

This clone was observed once. V is TRBV5-1 and J is TRBJ2-5; D gene ambiguous. The V gene's germline CDR1 is SGHRS and CDR2 YFSETQ. The CDR3 is made up of 16 amino acids. Trimming left V 0 bases short and J 0 bases short, with 12 bases between. Written as DNA, the CDR3 is TGCGCCAGCAGCTTGGAGGTAGCCTCTTACCAAGAGACCCAGTACTTC. Translation: CASSLEVASYQETQYF.

The chain links TRBV27 to TRBJ2-2, with D perhaps matching TRBD1 (6 bases). The V end was cut by 6 bases, the J end by 5 bases, with 16 bases between. Germline values: CDR1 MNHEY, CDR2 SMNVEV (reference sequence). The CDR3 is 15 amino acids. CDR3 in DNA: TGTGCCAGCAGCACAGGGAGCCGGGGAACCGGGGAGCTGTTTTTT. This translates into CASSTGSRGTGELFF.

This clone showed up just once. The chain carries TRBV7-2 and TRBJ2-5, with 10 bases lining up with TRBD2. The CDR3 covers 16 residues. V lost 0 bases to trimming and J lost 1 base; unmatched junction nucleotides: 2. Germline V gene data show CDR1 as SGHTA and CDR2 as FQGNSA. CDR3 residues: CASSLAVAGGQETQYF. The CDR3 bases are TGTGCCAGCAGCTTAGCGGTAGCGGGGGGCCAAGAGACCCAGTACTTC.

This rearrangement joins TRBV7-9 to TRBJ2-7, with a possible D match to TRBD1 (5 bases). The CDR3 is made up of 15 amino acids. Trimming pared 0 bases from V and 2 bases from J, leaving 11 bases between. The germline V gene has CDR1 SEHNR and CDR2 FQNEAQ (reference sequence). CDR3: CASSLAGQGAYEQYF. The CDR3 DNA reads TGTGCCAGCAGCTTAGCGGGGCAGGGCGCCTACGAGCAGTACTTC. Looking up the rest from reference TRBV7-9 and TRBJ2-7 gives the full variable domain: DTGVSQNPRHKITKRGQNVTFRCDPISEHNRLYWYRQTLGQGPEFLTYFQNEAQLEKSRLLSDRFSAERPKGSFSTLEIQRTEQGDSAMYLCASSLAGQGAYEQYFGPGTRLTVT.

This chain links TRBV18 with TRBJ1-2; a weak D match, TRBD1 (6 bases). V lost 2 bases and J 8 bases, leaving 9 bases between the germline ends. Germline assignment: CDR1 KGHSH and CDR2 LQKENI. The CDR3 has 12 amino acids. CDR3 nucleotide sequence: TGTGCCAGCTCACCAGGGGGCGAGGGCTACACCTTC. Residues: CASSPGGEGYTF.

In its sample, this clone was seen a few times. The genes are TRBV30 and TRBJ2-3, with a tentative D call TRBD2 (5 bases). Trimming cost V 0 bases and J 2 bases, with 9 bases left between them. The CDR3 runs 14 residues. In germline, CDR1 is GTSNPN, CDR2 SVGIG (reference sequence). CDR3 amino acids: CAWSVLGNTDTQYF. The CDR3 region has the DNA TGTGCCTGGAGTGTACTCGGGAACACAGATACGCAGTATTTT.

V gene TRBV6-6 combines with J gene TRBJ1-1; D call uncertain. V dropped 6 bases and J dropped 8 bases, with 7 bases sitting between them. Germline assignment: CDR1 MNHNY and CDR2 SVGAGI (reference sequence). The CDR3 loop spans 10 amino acids. The CDR3 DNA reads TGTGCCAGCAGCCAGGCAGAAGCTTTCTTT. It translates to CASSQAEAFF.

A note on this clone: The same CDR3 also results from other DNA sequences found in this sample. The CDR3 spells CASSLSNKVRLNGYTF. In DNA form, the CDR3 reads TGTGCCAGCAGTTTATCAAATAAGGTCAGATTAAATGGCTACACCTTC. The V and J genes are TRBV27 and TRBJ1-2; D is unresolved. Trimming stripped 0 bases from V and 6 bases from J, with 17 bases between. Germline lookup yields CDR1 MNHEY and CDR2 SMNVEV (reference sequence). CDR3 size: 16 residues.

V gene TRBV6-5 combines with J gene TRBJ1-4; no reliable D call. Trimming removed 0 bases from V and 7 bases from J, with 12 bases in between. The CDR3 is made up of 15 amino acids. Germline CDR1 is MNHEY and CDR2 is SVGAGI. The CDR3 DNA reads TGTGCCAGCAGTTACTCAACGGGCAGCGGTGAAAAACTGTTTTTT. Its protein is CASSYSTGSGEKLFF.

This rearrangement joins TRBV5-1 to TRBJ1-1; no reliable D call. Looked up from germline, CDR1 is SGHRS and CDR2 is YFSETQ. The CDR3 runs 13 residues. The V and J ends lost 5 bases and 1 base respectively, with 9 bases between them. The CDR3 loop reads CASRPGENTEAFF. CDR3 sequence (DNA): TGCGCCAGCAGACCCGGGGAGAACACTGAAGCTTTCTTT.

V gene TRBV11-3 combines with J gene TRBJ2-7; tentative D call: TRBD2 (7 bases). Germline CDR1 reads SGHNT; CDR2 reads YENEEA. V lost 1 base and J 3 bases, leaving 13 bases between the germline ends. CDR3 length equals 15 residues. CDR3 residues: CASSLVGGLNYEQYF. CDR3 sequence (DNA): TGTGCCAGCAGCTTAGTAGGGGGACTAAACTACGAGCAGTACTTC. Full variable domain (missing parts from reference TRBV11-3 and TRBJ2-7): EAGVVQSPRYKIIEKKQPVAFWCNPISGHNTLYWYLQNLGQGPELLIRYENEEAVDDSQLPKDRFSAERLKGVDSTLKIQPAELGDSAVYLCASSLVGGLNYEQYFGPGTRLTVT.

This chain links TRBV5-8 with TRBJ1-2, with no clear D. The germline V gene encodes CDR1 SGHTS and CDR2 YDEGEE. The CDR3 has 13 amino acids. V lost 1 base to trimming and J lost 7 bases, with 11 bases between them. This CDR3 is CASSLNVLSGYTF. Here the CDR3 DNA reads TGTGCCAGCAGCTTGAATGTCCTTAGTGGCTACACCTTC. Together with reference TRBV5-8 and TRBJ1-2, the CDR3 gives the full variable domain: EAGVTQSPTHLIKTRGQQATLRCSPISGHTSVYWYQQALGLGLQFLLWYDEGEERNRGNFPPRFSGRQFPNYSSELNVNALELEDSALYLCASSLNVLSGYTFGSGTRLTVV.

J is TRBJ2-7 and V is TRBV23-1; D is uncertain. TRBV23-1 is classed as an ORF, of uncertain function. CDR3 length equals 15 residues. The V and J ends lost 4 bases and 0 bases respectively, with 13 bases between them. Here the CDR3 reads CASSPPTIPSYEQYF. The CDR3 DNA follows: TGCGCCAGCAGTCCCCCTACTATACCCTCCTACGAGCAGTACTTC.

The chain employs TRBV6-1 and TRBJ2-5; a weak D match, TRBD2 (5 bases). Germline assignment: CDR1 MNHNS and CDR2 SASEGT. With 1 base removed from V and 5 bases from J, the gap between germline ends came to 14 bases. The CDR3 extends over 15 amino acids. The CDR3 is CASSEGTSSLETQYF. The CDR3 DNA is TGTGCCAGCAGTGAAGGAACATCTAGCCTGGAGACCCAGTACTTC.

V usage is TRBV6-1 and J usage is TRBJ1-5, with TRBD1 as a possible D gene (5 bases). This CDR3 is 14 amino acids long. The V end was cut by 3 bases, the J end by 3 bases, with 9 bases between. The V gene's germline CDR1 is MNHNS and CDR2 SASEGT. CDR3 residues: CASSESGINQPQHF. The CDR3 coding sequence is TGTGCCAGCAGTGAGTCAGGGATCAATCAGCCCCAGCATTTT.

The chain is built from TRBV7-3 and TRBJ2-2; TRBD2 is a possible D gene (6 bases). The CDR3 spans 15 residues. Trimming pared 1 base from V and 7 bases from J, leaving 13 bases between. Germline CDR1 SGHTA, CDR2 FQGTGA. CDR3 DNA: TGTGCCAGCAGCTTAAGCGGGGCGCGTGGCGGGGAGCTGTTTTTT. Its translation is CASSLSGARGGELFF.

In DNA, the CDR3 is TGTGCCAGTAGTCCACACAAGAACACTGAAGCTTTCTTT. Protein: CASSPHKNTEAFF. V is TRBV19 and J is TRBJ1-1; D is ambiguous. Germline V lookup: CDR1 LNHDA, CDR2 SQIVND (reference sequence). V was cut by 5 bases and J by 1 base, with 8 bases left in between. The CDR3 contains 13 residues.